This T cell receptor (beta chain) was sequenced during a study of identical twins. Study findings and constraints: Interpretation of the results relied on cross-sectional statistical analysis and not on following the same donors. For out-of-frame alpha sequences shared by twins, low generation probability was in excess.

Turning to this clonotype: Its antigen is not identified.

TCRdb reprocessed the 5' RACE reads via MiXCR and lists one record per CDR3 protein. The profile shows 450,000 or so distinct CDR3 sequences, approximately 15% of them singletons. The same data also went into a second study, on yellow fever vaccine responses in identical twins.

Sequences were obtained from CD4+ T cells sorted from blood. The source of this sequence is a woman aged 18-29 years in good health.

The CDR3, as DNA: TGCAGTGCTAGAGACCTCAGGACTAGCGACAATGAGCAGTTCTTC. It translates to CSARDLRTSDNEQFF. V gene TRBV20-1 combines with J gene TRBJ2-1; 9 positions agree with TRBD2. V gave up 0 bases and J gave up 5 bases; unmatched junction bases: 5. The germline V gene encodes CDR1 DFQATT and CDR2 SNEGSKA (reference sequence). This CDR3 has 15 residues.